The present T cell receptor (beta chain) was sequenced within a study of T cell clonotyping in hematopoietic cell transplantation. Study-level results: Few recipient clonotypes overlapped donors; over 97% were de novo at given depth. Without cell sorting, CD4 versus CD8 contributions remain unresolved.

Points on this clone: Its antigen remains unidentified.

Assay used: immunoSEQ multiplex PCR; TCRdb lists only in-frame clones, some missing. The profile shows about 9,400 clones, about 75% of them singletons. Samples: about 28 days before transplant, then days 30, 100 and 180 after. Germline lookup yields CDR1 GTSNPN and CDR2 SVGIG (reference sequence). The CDR3 contains 14 residues. Trimming removed 0 bases from V and 6 bases from J, with 9 bases in between. The sample was PBMCs, taken 180 days after allogeneic stem cell transplant. The sequence was collected from a male patient in his thirties or forties who had an allogeneic stem cell transplant from a related donor, so the T cells may come from the graft donor. Some clones in this sample may be carry-over from other donors' samples. The chain employs TRBV30 and TRBJ2-6; D gene ambiguous. CDR3 nucleotide sequence: TGTGCCTGGAGTGTAGGGCCAGCGGCCAACGTCCTGACTTTC. Its translation: CAWSVGPAANVLTF.